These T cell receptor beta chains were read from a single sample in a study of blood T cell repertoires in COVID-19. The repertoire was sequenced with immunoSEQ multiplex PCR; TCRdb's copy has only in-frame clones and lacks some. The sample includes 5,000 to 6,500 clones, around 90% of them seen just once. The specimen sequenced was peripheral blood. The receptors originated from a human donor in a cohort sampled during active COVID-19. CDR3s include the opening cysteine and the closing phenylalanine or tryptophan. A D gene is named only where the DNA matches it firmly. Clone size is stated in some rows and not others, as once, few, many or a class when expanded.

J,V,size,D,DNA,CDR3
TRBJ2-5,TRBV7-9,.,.,TGTGCCAGCCGGCAGGGGGAGGCGACCCAGTACTTC,CASRQGEATQYF
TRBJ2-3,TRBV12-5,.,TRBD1,TGTGCTAGTGGTTTGGGGCAGGGGGCAACAGATACGCAGTATTTT,CASGLGQGATDTQYF
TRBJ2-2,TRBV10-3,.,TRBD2,TGTGCCATCCGTAGTCCGGGGGGCACCGGGGAGCTGTTTTTT,CAIRSPGGTGELFF
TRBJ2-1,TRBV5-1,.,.,TGCGCCAGCAGGATGGAGGGCTCCGATGAGCAGTTCTTC,CASRMEGSDEQFF
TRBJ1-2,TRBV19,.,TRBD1,TGTGCCAGTAGACCGGGACAGGGTGTCGGTGGCTACACCTTC,CASRPGQGVGGYTF
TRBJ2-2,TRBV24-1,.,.,TGTGCCACCAGTGGAGGGAACACCGGGGAGCTGTTTTTT,CATSGGNTGELFF
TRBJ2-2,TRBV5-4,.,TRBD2,TGTGCCAGCAGCTCTCTAGCGGGGGGAGCCACCGGGGAGCTGTTTTTT,CASSSLAGGATGELFF
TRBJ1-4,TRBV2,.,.,TGTGCCAGCAGTCCGCAGGGCGGTATTGAAAAACTGTTTTTT,CASSPQGGIEKLFF
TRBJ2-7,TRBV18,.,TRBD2,TGTGCCAGCTCAGTGACCGGGGGGGGCGAGCAGTACTTC,CASSVTGGGEQYF
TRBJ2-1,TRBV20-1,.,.,TGCAGTGCTAGAGGGCGGGCTTTAGGGTTCTTC,CSARGRALGFF
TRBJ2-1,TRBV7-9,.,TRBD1,TGTGCCAGCAGCTTTGCTGGACAGGGTTATTACAATGAGCAGTTCTTC,CASSFAGQGYYNEQFF
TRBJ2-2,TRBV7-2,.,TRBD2,TGTGCCAGCAGCTTAGGCGGCGGGGGGGCTTACACCGGGGAGCTGTTTTTT,CASSLGGGGAYTGELFF
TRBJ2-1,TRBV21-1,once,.,TGTGCCAGCAGCAAAGTGGCCATGGGCGGGAGACCCTACAATGAGCAGTTCTTC,CASSKVAMGGRPYNEQFF
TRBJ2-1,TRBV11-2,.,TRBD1,TGTGCCAGCAGCCATTACAGGGGGAGCTCCTACAATGAGCAGTTCTTC,CASSHYRGSSYNEQFF
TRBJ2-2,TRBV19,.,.,TGTGCCACAACCTGGCAGGGGAACACCGGGGAGCTGTTTTTT,CATTWQGNTGELFF
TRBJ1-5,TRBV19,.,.,TGTGCCAGTAGTATATTAGGACAGCCTAATCAGCCCCAGCATTTT,CASSILGQPNQPQHF
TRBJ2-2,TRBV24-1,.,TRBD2,TGTGCCACCAGTCCTAGCGGGGGGTACACCGGGGAGCTGTTTTTT,CATSPSGGYTGELFF
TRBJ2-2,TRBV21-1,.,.,TGTGCCAGCAGCTGCCGGACTAGCAACCTCTTGGGCTACACCGGGGAGCTGTTTTTT,CASSCRTSNLLGYTGELFF
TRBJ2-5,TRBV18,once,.,TGTGCCAGCTCACCCGGGGAGACCCAGTACTTC,CASSPGETQYF
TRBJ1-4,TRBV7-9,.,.,TGTGCCAGCAGCTTAGTTCTGGGGGAGGCAACTAATGAAAAACTGTTTTTT,CASSLVLGEATNEKLFF
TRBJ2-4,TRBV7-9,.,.,TGTGCCAGCAGCGTTAGTGGACTAGCCAAAAACATTCAGTACTTC,CASSVSGLAKNIQYF
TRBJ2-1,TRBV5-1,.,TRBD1,TGCGCCAGCAGCTCCGCGGGACAGGGAGTCGTGGGGTCTCGGAATGAGCAGTTCTTC,CASSSAGQGVVGSRNEQFF
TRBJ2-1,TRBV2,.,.,TGTGCCAGCGCGCTAGACTACAATGAGCAGTTCTTC,CASALDYNEQFF
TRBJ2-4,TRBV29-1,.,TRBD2,TGCAGCGTTGGGGGGGGGAATCTGGCCAAAAACATTCAGTACTTC,CSVGGGNLAKNIQYF
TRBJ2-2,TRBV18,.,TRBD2,TGTGCCAGCTCACTCATAGCGGGAGGAGAAACCGGGGAGCTGTTTTTT,CASSLIAGGETGELFF
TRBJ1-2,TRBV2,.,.,TGTGCCAGCAAACAGGACGGAATCTACTATGGCTACACCTTC,CASKQDGIYYGYTF
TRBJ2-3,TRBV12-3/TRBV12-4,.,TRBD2,TGTGCCAGCAGTTTACCGGGAGGAGTCACGCAGTATTTT,CASSLPGGVTQYF
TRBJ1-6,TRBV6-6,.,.,TGTGCCACCCGCGGAACCGGGATCGGGGGGGGTTCACCCCTCCACTTT,CATRGTGIGGGSPLHF
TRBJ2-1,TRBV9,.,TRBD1,TGTGCCAGCAGCGTAGGGGACAGGGGCCATGAGCAGTTCTTC,CASSVGDRGHEQFF
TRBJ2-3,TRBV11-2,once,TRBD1,TGTGCCAGCAGCTTTGGCGGCAGGGGGAGCACAGATACGCAGTATTTT,CASSFGGRGSTDTQYF
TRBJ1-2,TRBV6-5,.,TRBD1,TGTGCCAGCGGCCGAGGGGGCGAAGACTATGGCTACACCTTC,CASGRGGEDYGYTF
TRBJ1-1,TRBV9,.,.,TGTGCCAGCAGCGTAGCCAGTCGGGGGGTTACTGAAGCTTTCTTT,CASSVASRGVTEAFF
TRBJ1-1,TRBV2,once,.,TGTGCCAGCAGGGGCAGTCAAAACACTGAAGCTTTCTTT,CASRGSQNTEAFF
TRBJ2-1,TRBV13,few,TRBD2,TGTGCCAGCAGCTTTACTAGCGGGAGTCTCAATGAGCAGTTCTTC,CASSFTSGSLNEQFF
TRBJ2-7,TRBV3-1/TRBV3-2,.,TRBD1,TGTGCCAGCAGCCAACCGGACAGGGGGTGGAACGAGCAGTACTTC,CASSQPDRGWNEQYF
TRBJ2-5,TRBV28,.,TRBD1,TGTGCCAGCTGGAAGACAGGGTGGGTACAAGAGACCCAGTACTTC,CASWKTGWVQETQYF
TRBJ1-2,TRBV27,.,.,TGTGCCAGCAGTTTTAGAGGGTCTGGCTACACCTTC,CASSFRGSGYTF
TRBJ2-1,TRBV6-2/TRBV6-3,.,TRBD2,TGTGCCAGCAGTTACTCGACAGGGTTGAGGACTAGCGGGAGTTGGGAGCAGTTCTTC,CASSYSTGLRTSGSWEQFF
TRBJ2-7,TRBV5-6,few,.,TGTGCCAGCAGCTCAGGGTTCAGCGCCTACGAGCAGTACTTC,CASSSGFSAYEQYF
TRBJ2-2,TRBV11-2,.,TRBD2,TGTGCCAGCAGCTTCGAGCGGGAAAAGGCCACCGGGGAGCTGTTTTTT,CASSFEREKATGELFF
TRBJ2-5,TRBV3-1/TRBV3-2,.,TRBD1,TGTGCCAGCAGCCCCTTGACTGGGACAGGGGAAGAGACCCAGTACTTC,CASSPLTGTGEETQYF
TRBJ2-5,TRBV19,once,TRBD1,TGTGCCAGTAGTTATACAGGGGCTGAGACCCAGTACTTC,CASSYTGAETQYF
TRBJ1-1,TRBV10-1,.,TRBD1,TGCGCCAGCAGTGCAAGAACAGGGGGACCTCCTGAAGCTTTCTTT,CASSARTGGPPEAFF
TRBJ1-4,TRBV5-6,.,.,TGTGCCAGCACCTGGGGGCCCTCGAATGAAAAACTGTTTTTT,CASTWGPSNEKLFF
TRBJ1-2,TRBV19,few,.,TGTGCCAGTAGCCATTACTTCGACATACCTTCAGGTGGCTACACCTTC,CASSHYFDIPSGGYTF
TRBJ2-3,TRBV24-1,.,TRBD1,TGTGCCACCAGTGATTTGCGGGCAGGGGGCAAAACAGATACGCAGTATTTT,CATSDLRAGGKTDTQYF
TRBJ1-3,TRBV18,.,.,TGTGCCAGCTCACCAGACAACAACCCTGGAAACACCATATATTTT,CASSPDNNPGNTIYF
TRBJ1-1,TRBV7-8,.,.,TGTGCCAGCAGCCGCAATTTGGGGGGCACTGAAGCTTTCTTT,CASSRNLGGTEAFF
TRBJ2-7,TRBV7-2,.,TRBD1,TGTGCCAGCAGCCCGGGGACAGGCTACGAGCAGTACTTC,CASSPGTGYEQYF
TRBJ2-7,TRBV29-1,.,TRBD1,TGCAGCGTAGAAAACAGGGGCGCGGACTACGAGCAGTACTTC,CSVENRGADYEQYF
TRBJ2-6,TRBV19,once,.,TGTGCCAGTAGTGTCAGGGCTGGGGCCAACGTCCTGACTTTC,CASSVRAGANVLTF
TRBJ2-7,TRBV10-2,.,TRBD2,TGCGCCAGCAGTGACCCTACGGGAGGGGACTACGAGCAGTACTTC,CASSDPTGGDYEQYF
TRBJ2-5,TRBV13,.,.,TGTGCCAGCAGCTTTTACCTAGGCCAAGAGACCCAGTACTTC,CASSFYLGQETQYF